This TCR beta chain appears in the sequencing data of a study of OX40 agonist ivuxolimab in advanced cancers. Turning to the study itself: Six ivuxolimab dose levels, 0.01 to 10 mg/kg, were given intravenously every 2 weeks. Dose-escalation subjects each had hepatocellular carcinoma, melanoma, renal cell or head and neck cancer.

Here immunoSEQ multiplex PCR was the method, and the copy in TCRdb shows in-frame clones only, minus some. The repertoire includes nearly 85,000 clones, over 65% of them detected once, and 0.7% to 0.9% sits in the top ten. CDR1 is SGHTA, CDR2 FQGNSA, per germline. V shed 8 bases and J shed 0 bases, with 8 bases lying between them. The CDR3 totals 13 residues. No patient had autoimmune disease or received systemic immunosuppression. J is TRBJ1-3 and V is TRBV7-2; TRBD1 is a possible D gene (5 bases). This clonotype was sampled from an adult with an advanced solid tumor such as melanoma, head and neck, liver or kidney cancer. The specimen was CD4+ or CD8+ T cells sorted from blood, collected in a trial of the OX40 agonist ivuxolimab. The CDR3 bases are TGTGCCAGCCGACAGAGCTCTGGAAACACCATATATTTT. This sequence encodes CASRQSSGNTIYF.